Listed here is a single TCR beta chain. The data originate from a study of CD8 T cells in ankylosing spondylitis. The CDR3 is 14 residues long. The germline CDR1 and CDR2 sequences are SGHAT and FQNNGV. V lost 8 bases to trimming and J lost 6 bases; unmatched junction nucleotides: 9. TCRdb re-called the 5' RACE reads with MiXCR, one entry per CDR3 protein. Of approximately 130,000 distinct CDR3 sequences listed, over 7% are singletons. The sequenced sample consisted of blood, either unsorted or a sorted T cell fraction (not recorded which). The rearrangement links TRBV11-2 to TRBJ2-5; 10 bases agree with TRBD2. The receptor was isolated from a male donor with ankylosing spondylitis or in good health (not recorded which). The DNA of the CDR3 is TGTGCCAGCGGCACAACGGGACTAGCGCAGACCCAGTACTTC. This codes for CASGTTGLAQTQYF.